This TCR beta chain was obtained from a study of shared clonotypes between healthy human individuals. The test was conducted at deep level. Sequencing used immunoSEQ multiplex PCR; TCRdb keeps in-frame clones, though not all of them. This sample carries roughly 2.2 million clones, 85% to 95% of them seen once, and the ten largest clones take 0.35% to 0.45%. Study-wide points: Between a few donors, naive CD4 clonotypes were shared at a level of about 5%.

CD45RA-negative memory and CD45RA+ naive subsets were split from the CD4+ cells. Worth noting for this clone: What it binds is not known.

J lost 6 bases, V lost 1 base, and 12 bases had no gene match. The CDR3 contains 17 residues. The germline V gene encodes CDR1 MNHNS and CDR2 SASEGT. Sequencing input: naive CD4+ T cells from PBMCs. Subset here: CD45RA+ positively selected. This sequence was found in a man younger than 30 in good health. Some clones in this sample may be carry-over from other donors' samples. This chain links TRBV6-1 with TRBJ2-7, with 10 bases matching TRBD2. For the CDR3, the DNA is TGTGCCAGCAGTGAAGACTCGGGTTCTAGCGGGAGATCCGAGCAGTACTTC. This codes for CASSEDSGSSGRSEQYF.